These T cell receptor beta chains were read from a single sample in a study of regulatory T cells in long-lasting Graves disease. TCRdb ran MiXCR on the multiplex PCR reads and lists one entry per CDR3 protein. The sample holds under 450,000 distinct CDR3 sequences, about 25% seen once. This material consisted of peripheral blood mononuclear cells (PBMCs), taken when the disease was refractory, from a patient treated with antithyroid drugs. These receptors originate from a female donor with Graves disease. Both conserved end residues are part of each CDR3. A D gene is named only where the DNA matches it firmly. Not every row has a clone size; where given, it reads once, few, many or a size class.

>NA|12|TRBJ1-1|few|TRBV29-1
TGCAGCGGCTCGACAGTGAACACTGAAGCTTTCTTT
CSGSTVNTEAFF
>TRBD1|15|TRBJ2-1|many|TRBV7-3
TGTGCCAGCAGCGAGACAGGGGGCTCCTACAATGAGCAGTTCTTC
CASSETGGSYNEQFF
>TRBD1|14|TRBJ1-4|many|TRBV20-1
TGCAGTGCTAGAACCGGGACAGGGCCTGAAAAACTGTTTTTT
CSARTGTGPEKLFF
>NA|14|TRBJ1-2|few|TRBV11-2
TGTGCCAGCAGCTGGGATTACAGGGAGTACGGCTACACCTTC
CASSWDYREYGYTF
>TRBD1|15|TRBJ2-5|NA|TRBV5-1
TGCGCCAGCAGCTTGGCGACAGGGTTACAAGAGACCCAGTACTTC
CASSLATGLQETQYF
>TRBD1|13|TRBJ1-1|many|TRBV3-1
TGTGCCAGCACCCACCAGGGACAGGGGCGAGCTTTCTTT
CASTHQGQGRAFF
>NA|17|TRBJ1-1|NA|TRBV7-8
TGTGCCAGCAGCTTAATCGGTCGGGGATACATGAACACTGAAGCTTTCTTT
CASSLIGRGYMNTEAFF
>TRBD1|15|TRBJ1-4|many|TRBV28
TGTGCCAGCAGTGATAAGACAGGGGCCAGTGAAAAACTGTTTTTT
CASSDKTGASEKLFF
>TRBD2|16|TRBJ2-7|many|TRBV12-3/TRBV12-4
TGTGCCAGCAGTTTCAGGACTAGCGGGAGAATTTACGAGCAGTACTTC
CASSFRTSGRIYEQYF
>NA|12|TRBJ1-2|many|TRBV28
TGTGCCAGCACTGCAGGGGCGCGAGGCTACACCTTC
CASTAGARGYTF
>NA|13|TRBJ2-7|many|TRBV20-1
TGCAGTGCTATGGGGGGAGATGGGTTCGAGCAGTACTTC
CSAMGGDGFEQYF
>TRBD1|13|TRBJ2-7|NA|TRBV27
TGTGCCAGCAGTAACAGGGGATACTACGAGCAGTACTTC
CASSNRGYYEQYF
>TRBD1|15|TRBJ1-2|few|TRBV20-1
TGCAGTGCTAGAGAGCGAGACAGGGCGGACTATGGCTACACCTTC
CSARERDRADYGYTF
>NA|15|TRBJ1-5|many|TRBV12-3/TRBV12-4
TGTGCCAGCAGTTTTGAATTGGGAGAGCAGCACCCCCAGCATTTT
CASSFELGEQHPQHF
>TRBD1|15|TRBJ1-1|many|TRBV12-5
TGTGCTAGTGGTTTGGCCCAGGGACAGCACACTGAAGCTTTCTTT
CASGLAQGQHTEAFF
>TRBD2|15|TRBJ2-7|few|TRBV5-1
TGCGCCAGTAAACCAGGACTAGCGGGAGATTACGAGCAGTACTTC
CASKPGLAGDYEQYF
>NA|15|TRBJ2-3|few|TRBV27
TGTGCCAGCAAGGGGCTCACGGGATACACAGATACGCAGTATTTT
CASKGLTGYTDTQYF
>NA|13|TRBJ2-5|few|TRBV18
TGTGCCAGCTCACCACGGGAAGGAGAGACCCAGTACTTC
CASSPREGETQYF
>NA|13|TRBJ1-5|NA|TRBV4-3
TGCGCCAGCAGCCAAGGCACGAGTCAGCCCCAGCATTTT
CASSQGTSQPQHF
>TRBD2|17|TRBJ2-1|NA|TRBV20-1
TGCAGTGCTAGAACCGATAGGACTAGCGGGTTACACAATGAGCAGTTCTTC
CSARTDRTSGLHNEQFF
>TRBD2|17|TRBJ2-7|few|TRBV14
TGTGCCAGCAGCCAAGAAAGGAAGCTAGCGGGAGTTATCGAGCAGTACTTC
CASSQERKLAGVIEQYF
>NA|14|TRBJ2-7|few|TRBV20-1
TGCAGTGCTATATCCAATCGGGAGTTCTACGAGCAGTACTTC
CSAISNREFYEQYF
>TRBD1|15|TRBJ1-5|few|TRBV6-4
TGTGCCAGCAGCATCACCGGGACAGGGGGACAGCCCCAGCATTTT
CASSITGTGGQPQHF
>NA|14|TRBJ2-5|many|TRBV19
TGTGCCAGTAGTATGGGTCCAACTCCAGAGACCCAGTACTTC
CASSMGPTPETQYF
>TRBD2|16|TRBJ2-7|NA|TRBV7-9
TGTGCCAGCAGCTTAGATGGCGGGAGACGGCCCTACGAGCAGTACTTC
CASSLDGGRRPYEQYF
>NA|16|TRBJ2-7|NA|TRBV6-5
TGTGCCAGCAGTTACTCGCCTTCAGAAGGGAGCCACGAGCAGTACTTC
CASSYSPSEGSHEQYF
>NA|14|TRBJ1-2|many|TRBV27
TGTGCCAGCAGTTTATTCGCCCAGGGCTATGGCTACACCTTC
CASSLFAQGYGYTF
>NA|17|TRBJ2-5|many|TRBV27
TGTGCCAGCAGTGGATTAGGCGTTAACAGGCCCCCGGAGACCCAGTACTTC
CASSGLGVNRPPETQYF
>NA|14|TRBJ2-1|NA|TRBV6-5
TGTGCCAGCAGTTACTCGCTCCCCCAGGGTCGTCAGTTCTTC
CASSYSLPQGRQFF
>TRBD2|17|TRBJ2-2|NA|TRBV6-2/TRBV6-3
TGTGCCAGCAGTTCCCCGGGACTAGCGGGAGGGACCGGGGAGCTGTTTTTT
CASSSPGLAGGTGELFF
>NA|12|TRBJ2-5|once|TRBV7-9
TGTGCCAGCAGCTTAGAAACGGGACAACACCACTTC
CASSLETGQHHF
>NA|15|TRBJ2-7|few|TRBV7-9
TGTGCCAGCAGCCTTAGCCTACAGAAAAACTACGAGCAGTACTTC
CASSLSLQKNYEQYF
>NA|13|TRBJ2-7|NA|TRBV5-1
TGCGCCAGCAGCGGGAATGGGGTCCGCGAGCAGTACTTC
CASSGNGVREQYF
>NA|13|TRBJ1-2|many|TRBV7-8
TGTGCCAGCAGCTTAGTTAGGGAAGGTGGCTACACCTTC
CASSLVREGGYTF
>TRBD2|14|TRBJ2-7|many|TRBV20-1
TGCAGTGCCCCGGGACTAGCGGGATCCTACGAGCAGTACTTC
CSAPGLAGSYEQYF
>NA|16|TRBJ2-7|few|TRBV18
TGTGCCAGCTCACTCCAGACCGCGGGACAGACATACGAGCAGTACTTC
CASSLQTAGQTYEQYF
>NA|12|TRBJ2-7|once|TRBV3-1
TGTGCCAGCAGCCAAGTCCGGGACGAGCAGTACTTC
CASSQVRDEQYF
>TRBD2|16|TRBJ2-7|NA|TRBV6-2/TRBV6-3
TGTGCCAGCAGCCTCAGGACTAGCGGGGGGTCCTACGAGCAGTACTTC
CASSLRTSGGSYEQYF
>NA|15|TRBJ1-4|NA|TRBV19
TGTGCCAGCACCGACAGGCCCCGCTTTAATGAAAAACTGTTTTTT
CASTDRPRFNEKLFF
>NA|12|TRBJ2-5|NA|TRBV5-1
TGCGCCAGCAGGGAGGCGCAAGAGACCCAGTACTTC
CASREAQETQYF
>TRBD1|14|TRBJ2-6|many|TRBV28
TGTGCCAGCAGGACAGGGGCTGGGGCCAACGTCCTGACTTTC
CASRTGAGANVLTF
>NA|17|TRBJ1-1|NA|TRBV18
TGTGCCAGCTCACCACAAATTCCGGGACCCTTGAACACTGAAGCTTTCTTT
CASSPQIPGPLNTEAFF
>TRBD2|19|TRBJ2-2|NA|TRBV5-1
TGCGCCAGCAGCTTGGCCGTGTCTAGCGGGAGTCTGAACACCGGGGAGCTGTTTTTT
CASSLAVSSGSLNTGELFF
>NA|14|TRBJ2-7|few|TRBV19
TGTGCCAGTAGCTTCAGGGGGGTCCCGGTGGAGCAGTACTTC
CASSFRGVPVEQYF
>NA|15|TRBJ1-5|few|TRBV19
TGTGCCACCAGGGGCTATCGGGGCAGCAATCAGCCCCAGCATTTT
CATRGYRGSNQPQHF
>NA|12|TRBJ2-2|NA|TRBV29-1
TGCAGCGTTGAAGGGAACACCGGGGAGCTGTTTTTT
CSVEGNTGELFF
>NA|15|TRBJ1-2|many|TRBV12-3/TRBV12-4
TGTGCCAGCAGTTCCTGGGACCGGACGCCTTATGGCTACACCTTC
CASSSWDRTPYGYTF
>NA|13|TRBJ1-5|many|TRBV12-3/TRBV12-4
TGTGCCAGCAGTAAGGGGGAGGACCAGCCCCAGCATTTT
CASSKGEDQPQHF
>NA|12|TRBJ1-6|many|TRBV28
TGTGCCAGCAGTACCCCCCCCCGGCCCCTCCACTTT
CASSTPPRPLHF
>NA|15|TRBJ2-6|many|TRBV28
TGTGCCAGCAGCGCCACAGGGTCAGGGGCCAACGTCCTGACTTTC
CASSATGSGANVLTF
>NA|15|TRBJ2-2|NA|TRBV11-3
TGTGCCAGCAGCTTAGTGGTCGGCGACACCGGGGAGCTGTTTTTT
CASSLVVGDTGELFF